The 15 T cell receptor beta chains given below trace back to one sample, sequenced in a study of blood T cell repertoires in COVID-19. The assay was immunoSEQ multiplex PCR, and TCRdb's table has in-frame clones only and misses some. The data show a few hundred thousand clones, 70% to 90% seen once. Sequencing was carried out using PBMCs or T cells enriched from blood (not recorded which). These receptors were collected from a woman aged 30 to 39 who had recovered from COVID-19.

The rearrangement joins TRBV18 to TRBJ2-2, with TRBD1 as a possible D gene (5 bases). Germline CDR1 KGHSH, CDR2 LQKENI. The CDR3 consists of 14 residues. Trimming cost V 2 bases and J 1 base, with 5 bases left between them. As DNA, the CDR3 is TGTGCCAGCTCACCAACAGGGAACACCGGGGAGCTGTTTTTT. This sequence encodes CASSPTGNTGELFF.

The V gene is TRBV11-2, the J gene TRBJ2-7, with D tentatively TRBD1 (6 bases). Germline assignment: CDR1 SGHAT and CDR2 FQNNGV. V was cut by 4 bases and J by 5 bases, with 18 bases left in between. The CDR3 sequence is 15 residues long. This CDR3 reads CASSSPRTAPHEQYF. In DNA, the CDR3 is TGTGCCAGCAGCTCACCACGGACAGCCCCGCACGAGCAGTACTTC.

Only one count was recorded for this clone. The chain couples TRBV15 to TRBJ1-1; D is undetermined. Per germline, CDR1 LNHNV and CDR2 YYDKDF (reference sequence). Trimming pared 0 bases from V and 1 base from J, leaving 9 bases between. The CDR3 extends over 15 amino acids. CDR3 in DNA: TGTGCCACCAGCAGAGAGAGGGTATCGAACACTGAAGCTTTCTTT. It translates to CATSRERVSNTEAFF. Full variable domain (remainder filled in from reference TRBV15 and TRBJ1-1): DAMVIQNPRYQVTQFGKPVTLSCSQTLNHNVMYWYQQKSSQAPKLLFHYYDKDFNNEADTPDNFQSRRPNTSFCFLDIRSPGLGDTAMYLCATSRERVSNTEAFFGQGTRLTVV.

The chain carries TRBV6-5 and TRBJ1-2; maybe TRBD1 (5 bases). Germline CDR1 and CDR2: MNHEY and SVGAGI. The V gene lost 10 bases and the J gene lost 8 bases, with 11 bases spanning the gap. The CDR3 loop spans 10 amino acids. Here the CDR3 DNA reads TGTGCCACGCGGGGCGAGGGCTACACCTTC. Translated: CATRGEGYTF.

V is TRBV18 and J is TRBJ1-2; D is unclear. The V gene's germline CDR1 is KGHSH and CDR2 LQKENI. V lost 2 bases and J 8 bases, leaving 12 bases between the germline ends. CDR3 length equals 13 residues. For the CDR3, the DNA is TGTGCCAGCTCACCAATCGAGGGAGGAGGCTACACCTTC. Amino acids: CASSPIEGGGYTF.

This clone occurred once. The CDR3 region is CSGYGDGYTF. Written as DNA, the CDR3 is TGCAGTGGTTACGGGGATGGCTACACCTTC. The chain uses TRBV20-1 and TRBJ1-2; D ambiguous. The CDR3 runs to 10 residues. With 7 bases removed from V and 6 bases from J, the gap between germline ends came to 9 bases. Germline V gene sequence: CDR1 DFQATT, CDR2 SNEGSKA (reference sequence).

This chain links TRBV7-2 with TRBJ1-2, with 7 bases matching TRBD1. The CDR3 is 14 residues long. Per germline, CDR1 SGHTA and CDR2 FQGNSA. V shed 0 bases, J shed 4 bases, and the junction held 2 bases outside the gene matches. The CDR3 DNA sequence: TGTGCCAGCAGCTTAGCGCGGGACAGCTATGGCTACACCTTC. Translated: CASSLARDSYGYTF.

DNA of the CDR3: TGTGCCAGTACCACGGGGGGGGGCAATCAGCCCCAGCATTTT. Amino acid sequence: CASTTGGGNQPQHF. The chain uses TRBV19 and TRBJ1-5; weak D call: TRBD1 (5 bases). The CDR3 covers 14 residues. Deletions cut 7 bases from V and 2 bases from J, with 12 bases between. Germline assignment: CDR1 LNHDA and CDR2 SQIVND (reference sequence).

This chain uses TRBV19 with TRBJ1-3; no firm D call. The CDR3 runs to 14 residues. Looked up from germline, CDR1 is LNHDA and CDR2 is SQIVND (reference sequence). Trimming shortened V by 6 bases and J by 4 bases, and 13 bases separated the two germline ends. The CDR3 spells CASSQRGRGNTIYF. The DNA of the CDR3 is TGTGCCAGTAGCCAACGGGGAAGGGGAAACACCATATATTTT.

The chain recombines TRBV10-3 with TRBJ2-3; D is unresolved. Germline V gene lookup returns CDR1 ENHRY and CDR2 SYGVKD. The germline V and J ends were trimmed by 11 bases and 0 bases, with 15 bases remaining between them. The length of the CDR3 is 14 residues. The CDR3 spells CAANGDSSTDTQYF. CDR3 DNA sequence: TGTGCCGCCAACGGAGATTCTAGCACAGATACGCAGTATTTT.

The chain has TRBV6-5 and TRBJ1-2; D is perhaps TRBD1 (5 bases). This CDR3 has 14 residues. From germline, CDR1 is MNHEY and CDR2 SVGAGI. Trimming cost V 6 bases and J 0 bases, with 11 bases left between them. CDR3 in amino acids: CASRGDSANYGYTF. CDR3 nucleotides: TGTGCCAGCAGAGGGGACTCCGCTAACTATGGCTACACCTTC.

The gene calls are TRBV2 and TRBJ1-1, with D possibly matching TRBD1 (6 bases). Per germline, CDR1 SNHLY and CDR2 FYNNEI. This CDR3 has 16 amino acids. Trimming left V 5 bases short and J 0 bases short, with 16 bases between. CDR3 coding DNA: TGTGCCAGCAGTTGGGACATCCAGGCCTTGAACACTGAAGCTTTCTTT. This sequence encodes CASSWDIQALNTEAFF.

The rearrangement joins TRBV19 to TRBJ1-5, with 9 nucleotides matching TRBD1. CDR1 is LNHDA, CDR2 SQIVND, per germline (reference sequence). The CDR3 loop spans 16 amino acids. Trimming removed 8 bases from V and 1 base from J; junction bases left unmatched: 9. In DNA, the CDR3 is TGTGCCAGTGGACTATTAGGGACAGGGAGCAATCAGCCCCAGCATTTT. This encodes CASGLLGTGSNQPQHF.

J is TRBJ2-3 and V is TRBV2, with a weak D call TRBD2 (5 bases). V lost 1 base, J lost 5 bases, and 10 bases lay in between. This CDR3 has 14 amino acids. CDR1 is SNHLY and CDR2 is FYNNEI in the germline V gene. The CDR3 loop is CASSEGLAVDTQYF. The DNA of the CDR3 is TGTGCCAGCAGTGAAGGGCTAGCAGTAGATACGCAGTATTTT.

This clone was detected once. The V gene is TRBV4-2, the J gene TRBJ1-6; D is perhaps TRBD1 (5 bases). Germline CDR1 and CDR2: LGHNA and YNFKEQ. Trimming removed 2 bases from V and 1 base from J, with 9 bases in between. This CDR3 contains 16 residues. CDR3 residues: CASSQSTASYNSPLHF. The CDR3 DNA follows: TGTGCCAGCAGCCAATCGACAGCTTCCTATAATTCACCCCTCCACTTT.